Presented here are 15 T cell receptor beta chains from one specimen sequenced in a study of molecular identifiers for immune sequencing clone quantification. TCRdb fed the PCR reads into MiXCR, producing one record per CDR3 protein. The sample lists some 650,000 distinct CDR3 sequences; about 20% were seen once. The sequenced sample consisted of naive CD8+ T cells from blood, with Jurkat cell RNA spiked in. Subset of the sample: FACS-sorted CD8+CD4-CCR7+CD45RA+ naive T cells. The source of these receptors is a human donor in good health. Some libraries in this study had Jurkat cell RNA spiked in.

This clonotype was counted at least ten times. V and J are TRBV29-1 and TRBJ1-2; weak D call: TRBD1 (5 bases). V was trimmed by 4 bases and J by 0 bases, leaving 9 bases between them. The CDR3 totals 13 residues. Germline V gene lookup returns CDR1 SQVTM and CDR2 ANQGSEA. CDR3 sequence (DNA): TGCAGCGTTGCAGGGTTGACTAACTATGGCTACACCTTC. This gives the protein CSVAGLTNYGYTF.

This rearrangement joins TRBV13 to TRBJ2-1; possible D gene TRBD1, 6 bases. The germline CDR1 and CDR2 sequences are PRHDT and FYEKMQ (reference sequence). The V end lost 4 bases, the J end lost 3 bases, and 13 bases lay between the germline ends. The CDR3 length is 15 residues. The CDR3 nucleotides are TGTGCCAGCAGCTCCTCGGACAGTTACTACAATGAGCAGTTCTTC. Encoded protein: CASSSSDSYYNEQFF.

Note on this clonotype: A much larger clone lies a single base off, so this may be a read error. The rearrangement uses TRBV19 and TRBJ2-7; 7 bases align to TRBD1. The CDR3 consists of 14 residues. The germline CDR1 and CDR2 sequences are LNHDA and SQIVND (reference sequence). The CDR3 bases are TGTGCCAGTAGTATCAAGGGGGCCTGGTACGAGCAGTGCTTC. Its protein product is CASSIKGAWYEQCF. The full variable domain, its missing parts supplied by reference TRBV19 and TRBJ2-7, is DGGITQSPKYLFRKEGQNVTLSCEQNLNHDAMYWYRQDPGQGLRLIYYSQIVNDFQKGDIAEGYSVSREKKESFPLTVTSAQKNPTAFYLCASSIKGAWYEQCFGPGTRLTVT.

With regard to this clonotype: Without the conserved terminal phenylalanine or tryptophan, this CDR3 likely stems from a read error. The rearrangement links TRBV15 to TRBJ1-4, with D hard to call. The V gene's germline CDR1 is LNHNV and CDR2 YYDKDF (reference sequence). CDR3 length: 16 residues. V was shortened by 4 bases and J by 7 bases, with 19 bases between the two germline ends. CDR3 loop: CATSTGAGGRCEKLFL. The CDR3 nucleotides are TGTGCCACCAGCACTGGAGCAGGCGGGCGGTGTGAAAAACTGTTTTTA.

This clonotype was seen a handful of times. CDR3 bases: TGTGCCAGCAGCCCCGGAGGCGGCCCCAACTATGGCTACACCTTC. This encodes CASSPGGGPNYGYTF. This sequence joins TRBV9 and TRBJ1-2; D uncertain. The CDR3 has 15 amino acids. CDR1 is SGDLS, CDR2 YYNGEE, per germline. V dropped 4 bases and J dropped 2 bases, with 15 bases sitting between them.

The chain couples TRBV28 to TRBJ2-1; D is unresolved. Between the trimmed V and J ends, which lost 6 bases and 13 bases, there was a span of 13 bases. The germline gives CDR1 MDHEN, CDR2 SYDVKM. The CDR3 runs 11 residues. The DNA for the CDR3 is TGTGCCAGCAGCCCGGGCCGACACCAGTTCTTC. As protein: CASSPGRHQFF.

The chain has TRBV19 and TRBJ2-3; D could derive from TRBD1 or TRBD2 (5 bases each). The CDR3 loop spans 13 amino acids. The V gene lost 1 base and the J gene lost 8 bases, with 10 bases spanning the gap. Germline CDR1 and CDR2: LNHDA and SQIVND (reference sequence). The CDR3 coding sequence is TGTGCCAGTAGTATAGGCTCTGGGGGTACGCAGTATTTT. This gives the protein CASSIGSGGTQYF. Full variable domain (missing parts from reference TRBV19 and TRBJ2-3): DGGITQSPKYLFRKEGQNVTLSCEQNLNHDAMYWYRQDPGQGLRLIYYSQIVNDFQKGDIAEGYSVSREKKESFPLTVTSAQKNPTAFYLCASSIGSGGTQYFGPGTRLTVL.

This clonotype was counted only a few times. The gene calls are TRBV5-6 and TRBJ2-3; no clear D. Trimming took 4 bases from V and 2 from J, leaving 17 bases between them. This CDR3 has 16 amino acids. CDR1 and CDR2 (germline): SGHDT, YYEEEE. CDR3 sequence: CASSPAALSLTDTQYF. The DNA of the CDR3 is TGTGCCAGCAGCCCTGCGGCCCTGAGCCTCACAGATACGCAGTATTTT.

The genes are TRBV29-1 and TRBJ1-2; TRBD1 might be the D (6 bases). Trimming took off 0 bases at V and 4 bases at J, with 12 bases between the two ends. Germline-derived CDR1 and CDR2 are SQVTM and ANQGSEA. CDR3 length: 14 amino acids. The CDR3 DNA is TGCAGCGTTGAAGATACGGGGGCCCCCTATGGCTACACCTTC. It encodes CSVEDTGAPYGYTF.

This clonotype was picked up many times. The chain employs TRBV14 and TRBJ2-7; 7 bases align to TRBD1. The germline V gene has CDR1 SGHDN and CDR2 FVKESK. There are 13 residues in the CDR3. Germline trimming cut 6 bases from V and 5 bases from J; bases unmatched to any gene: 7. CDR3: CASRRDSENEQYF. CDR3 DNA: TGTGCCAGCAGAAGGGACAGCGAAAACGAGCAGTACTTC.

In regard to this clonotype: This may be a read error: a much more frequent sequence differs by one nucleotide. V and J are TRBV12-3 or TRBV12-4 and TRBJ1-1; D is unresolved. There are 15 residues in the CDR3. The CDR3 spells CASSFPVTMNTEAYF. The CDR3 DNA reads as TGTGCCAGCAGTTTTCCGGTGACCATGAACACTGAAGCTTACTTT.

This sequence joins TRBV5-6 and TRBJ2-5, with D perhaps TRBD1 or TRBD2 (5 bases each). The V end lost 1 base, the J end lost 5 bases, and 18 bases lay between the germline ends. This CDR3 contains 16 residues. Germline loops: CDR1 SGHDT, CDR2 YYEEEE. The CDR3 region is CASSLRWGPSGETQYF. CDR3 bases: TGTGCCAGCAGCTTGAGATGGGGACCGTCGGGGGAGACCCAGTACTTC.

To note about this clonotype: This may be a read error: a much more frequent sequence differs by one nucleotide. The V and J genes are TRBV4-1 and TRBJ2-1; D is unclear. There are 14 residues in the CDR3. Trimming stripped 1 base from V and 5 bases from J, with 9 bases between. Germline V CDR1 and CDR2: MGHRA, YSYEKL. CDR3 sequence reads: CASSQGLRDNEQFF. The CDR3 nucleotides are TGCGCCAGCAGCCAAGGTCTGAGAGACAATGAGCAGTTCTTC.

This clonotype was recorded at least ten times. DNA for the CDR3: TGCAGTGCTAGGACTAGCGGGAGCCCAGATACGCAGTATTTT. It translates to CSARTSGSPDTQYF. V and J are TRBV20-1 and TRBJ2-3, with 12 positions matching TRBD2. The V gene end was trimmed by 3 bases and the J gene end by 4 bases; junction bases not matched to a gene: 2. The CDR3 covers 14 residues. CDR1 is DFQATT and CDR2 is SNEGSKA in the germline V gene (reference sequence).

This clonotype was detected ten times or more. The genes are TRBV5-6 and TRBJ1-1, with D unresolved. Germline loops: CDR1 SGHDT, CDR2 YYEEEE. The CDR3 totals 14 residues. V was cut by 0 bases and J by 2 bases, with 8 bases left in between. The DNA of the CDR3 is TGTGCCAGCAGCTTGGGGCCAGTCAACACTGAAGCTTTCTTT. It translates to CASSLGPVNTEAFF.